This TCR beta chain was recovered during a study of OX40 agonist ivuxolimab in advanced cancers. The overall study: Patients achieving partial responses numbered three: one hepatocellular carcinoma case and two cutaneous melanoma cases. Findings of the study overall: Some of the lowest clonal expansion was seen in partial responders at 0.1-3.0 mg/kg. Clones of CD4+ and CD8+ blood T cells grew by week 6 at doses of 0.1 to 3.0 mg/kg.

The table came from immunoSEQ multiplex PCR; TCRdb's copy has only in-frame clones and leaves some out. The sample records fewer than 200,000 clones, approximately 94% being singletons. Of note for this clone: What it binds is not known.

Trimming removed 5 bases at V and 0 bases at J, with 11 bases between. The CDR3 is made up of 14 amino acids. Germline V lookup: CDR1 LNHDA, CDR2 SQIVND (reference sequence). This sequence was found in an adult with an advanced solid tumor such as melanoma, head and neck, liver or kidney cancer. The material was CD4+ or CD8+ T cells sorted from blood, obtained in a trial of the OX40 agonist ivuxolimab. The V call is TRBV19, the J call TRBJ2-7; D might be TRBD1 or TRBD2, each matching 5 bases. As DNA, the CDR3 is TGTGCCAGTAGTTTCCGGGACGCCTCCTACGAGCAGTACTTC. Its protein product is CASSFRDASYEQYF.